A selection of T cell receptor beta chains follows, all from one sample in a study of T cells in Graves' hyperthyroidism and ophthalmopathy. MiXCR, applied by TCRdb to the multiplex PCR reads, yields one record per CDR3 protein. The sample lists about 380,000 distinct CDR3 sequences; approximately 17% were seen once. The material sequenced was blood. The receptors derive from a man younger than 35 with Graves' ophthalmopathy. CDR3s include the opening cysteine and the closing phenylalanine or tryptophan. A D gene is named only where the DNA matches it firmly. A clone size is listed for some rows: how often the clone was seen (once, few, many), or a class if it is expanded.

J: TRBJ2-7; D: .; size: many; V: TRBV7-8; CDR3: CASRKGGGDVREQYF; DNA: TGTGCCAGCAGAAAGGGCGGAGGGGACGTGAGAGAGCAGTACTTC
J: TRBJ2-4; D: .; size: many; V: TRBV5-5; CDR3: CASSLEGNIQYF; DNA: TGTGCCAGCAGCTTGGAGGGAAACATTCAGTACTTC
J: TRBJ2-5; D: TRBD1; size: many; V: TRBV28; CDR3: CASSFSWTGSQETQYF; DNA: TGTGCCAGCAGCTTTTCATGGACAGGGTCACAAGAGACCCAGTACTTC
J: TRBJ2-7; D: .; size: many; V: TRBV10-3; CDR3: CAIRYEQYF; DNA: TGTGCCATCAGGTACGAGCAGTACTTC
J: TRBJ1-4; D: TRBD1; size: many; V: TRBV2; CDR3: CASSERGQGREKLFF; DNA: TGTGCCAGCAGTGAGAGGGGACAGGGAAGAGAAAAACTGTTTTTT
J: TRBJ2-5; D: TRBD2; size: many; V: TRBV25-1; CDR3: CASSLKAGGPAYQETQYF; DNA: TGTGCCAGCAGTCTTAAGGCGGGGGGGCCGGCCTACCAAGAGACCCAGTACTTC
J: TRBJ1-2; D: .; size: many; V: TRBV28; CDR3: CASSRVNYGYTF; DNA: TGTGCCAGCTCTAGGGTTAACTATGGCTACACCTTC
J: TRBJ2-5; D: TRBD2; size: many; V: TRBV27; CDR3: CASSPRLSGGTFQETQYF; DNA: TGTGCCAGCAGTCCGAGACTGAGCGGGGGCACCTTCCAAGAGACCCAGTACTTC
J: TRBJ2-5; D: TRBD2; size: .; V: TRBV5-1; CDR3: CASTPTSGQETQYF; DNA: TGCGCCAGCACCCCTACTAGCGGCCAAGAGACCCAGTACTTC
J: TRBJ2-7; D: TRBD2; size: many; V: TRBV28; CDR3: CASSSSGGLSYEQYF; DNA: TGTGCCAGCAGTTCTAGCGGGGGCCTCTCCTACGAGCAGTACTTC
J: TRBJ2-6; D: .; size: many; V: TRBV12-3/TRBV12-4; CDR3: CASRREGFGANVLTF; DNA: TGTGCCAGCAGGCGTGAGGGGTTCGGGGCCAACGTCCTGACTTTC
J: TRBJ2-1; D: .; size: many; V: TRBV12-3/TRBV12-4; CDR3: CASNPDGGSYNEQFF; DNA: TGTGCCAGCAACCCGGACGGGGGATCCTACAATGAGCAGTTCTTC
J: TRBJ2-4; D: .; size: few; V: TRBV20-1; CDR3: CSARGLASNIQYF; DNA: TGCAGTGCTAGAGGATTAGCTTCCAACATTCAGTACTTC
J: TRBJ1-3; D: TRBD1; size: .; V: TRBV7-8; CDR3: CASRQDRVSGNTIYF; DNA: TGTGCCAGCAGACAGGACAGGGTGTCTGGAAACACCATATATTTT
J: TRBJ2-1; D: .; size: .; V: TRBV5-8; CDR3: CASSLETPSSYNEQFF; DNA: TGTGCCAGCAGCTTGGAGACACCGAGCTCCTACAATGAGCAGTTCTTC
J: TRBJ2-7; D: TRBD1; size: .; V: TRBV2; CDR3: CASRGPGGWEQYF; DNA: TGTGCCAGCAGGGGGCCAGGGGGCTGGGAGCAGTACTTC
J: TRBJ2-1; D: TRBD2; size: .; V: TRBV5-1; CDR3: CASSGLAGGPLRSWTNEQFF; DNA: TGTGCCAGCAGCGGACTAGCGGGGGGGCCCCTCCGTTCCTGGACGAATGAGCAGTTCTTC
J: TRBJ1-2; D: .; size: .; V: TRBV5-5; CDR3: CASSLGGVQGTGYTF; DNA: TGTGCCAGCAGCTTGGGGGGGGTACAGGGTACGGGCTACACCTTC
J: TRBJ1-1; D: .; size: many; V: TRBV12-3/TRBV12-4; CDR3: CASSRGGAIEAFF; DNA: TGTGCCAGCAGTCGGGGGGGCGCAATAGAAGCTTTCTTT
J: TRBJ2-4; D: .; size: many; V: TRBV2; CDR3: CASSELAKNIQYF; DNA: TGTGCCAGCAGTGAATTAGCCAAAAACATTCAGTACTTC
J: TRBJ2-7; D: .; size: few; V: TRBV15; CDR3: CATSRQAASEQYF; DNA: TGTGCCACCAGCAGACAGGCGGCCAGCGAGCAGTACTTC
J: TRBJ1-1; D: TRBD1; size: many; V: TRBV4-1; CDR3: CASSQTTGVTEAFF; DNA: TGCGCCAGCAGCCAAACTACAGGGGTGACTGAAGCTTTCTTT
J: TRBJ2-2; D: .; size: .; V: TRBV27; CDR3: CASSRLQGNTGELFF; DNA: TGTGCCAGCAGTCGGCTACAGGGAAACACCGGGGAGCTGTTTTTT
J: TRBJ1-1; D: .; size: many; V: TRBV10-2; CDR3: CASSESLGWEAFF; DNA: TGCGCCAGCAGTGAGTCGTTGGGTTGGGAAGCTTTCTTT
J: TRBJ2-7; D: .; size: .; V: TRBV6-5; CDR3: CASSYGQNSYEQYF; DNA: TGTGCCAGCAGTTACGGACAGAACTCCTACGAGCAGTACTTC
J: TRBJ2-5; D: .; size: many; V: TRBV12-3/TRBV12-4; CDR3: CASSLGGLSLETQYF; DNA: TGTGCCAGCAGTTTAGGGGGACTTAGCTTGGAGACCCAGTACTTC
J: TRBJ2-5; D: .; size: .; V: TRBV20-1; CDR3: CSATDKSETQYF; DNA: TGCAGTGCCACTGACAAGTCAGAGACCCAGTACTTC
J: TRBJ1-6; D: TRBD1; size: few; V: TRBV20-1; CDR3: CSARDGGGAGNSPLHF; DNA: TGCAGTGCTAGAGATGGAGGGGGCGCCGGTAATTCACCCCTCCACTTT
J: TRBJ2-5; D: .; size: many; V: TRBV27; CDR3: CASSDGTKRTQYF; DNA: TGTGCCAGCAGCGACGGGACCAAGAGAACCCAGTACTTC
J: TRBJ1-1; D: .; size: .; V: TRBV5-6; CDR3: CASSLAGTTEAFF; DNA: TGTGCCAGCAGCTTGGCGGGTACCACTGAAGCTTTCTTT
J: TRBJ1-6; D: .; size: .; V: TRBV28; CDR3: CASLPQGSPLHF; DNA: TGTGCCAGTCTCCCCCAAGGGTCACCCCTCCACTTT
J: TRBJ1-5; D: .; size: many; V: TRBV28; CDR3: CASSLWTENQPQHF; DNA: TGTGCCAGCAGCCTCTGGACGGAGAATCAGCCCCAGCATTTT
J: TRBJ2-3; D: .; size: many; V: TRBV3-1; CDR3: CASATGGARTDTQYF; DNA: TGTGCCAGCGCCACAGGAGGGGCGAGGACGGATACGCAGTATTTT
J: TRBJ2-5; D: .; size: many; V: TRBV28; CDR3: CASSRVNSGETQYF; DNA: TGTGCCAGCAGTCGCGTAAATAGCGGAGAGACCCAGTACTTC
J: TRBJ2-3; D: .; size: many; V: TRBV7-3; CDR3: CASSSRGLSTDTQYF; DNA: TGTGCCAGCAGCTCCCGGGGACTTAGCACAGATACGCAGTATTTT
J: TRBJ1-1; D: .; size: .; V: TRBV4-1; CDR3: CASSQRWGGVVTEAFF; DNA: TGCGCCAGCAGCCAACGATGGGGGGGGGTGGTTACTGAAGCTTTCTTT
J: TRBJ2-4; D: .; size: .; V: TRBV3-1; CDR3: CASSQSYSLRRGNIQYF; DNA: TGTGCCAGCAGCCAATCTTACAGTTTAAGGAGGGGAAACATTCAGTACTTC
J: TRBJ1-4; D: TRBD1; size: .; V: TRBV6-2/TRBV6-3; CDR3: CASSWRGQEKLFF; DNA: TGTGCCAGCAGTTGGAGGGGGCAGGAAAAACTGTTTTTT
J: TRBJ2-4; D: TRBD2; size: many; V: TRBV6-1; CDR3: CASSPSSGGQLNIQYF; DNA: TGTGCCAGCAGCCCTTCTAGCGGGGGGCAATTAAACATTCAGTACTTC
J: TRBJ2-3; D: .; size: many; V: TRBV9; CDR3: CASGGGNTDTQYF; DNA: TGTGCGAGTGGAGGGGGGAACACAGATACGCAGTATTTT
J: TRBJ2-2; D: TRBD2; size: few; V: TRBV7-9; CDR3: CASSLVAGGLNTGELFF; DNA: TGTGCCAGCAGCTTAGTTGCGGGGGGGTTGAACACCGGGGAGCTGTTTTTT
J: TRBJ2-5; D: .; size: few; V: TRBV29-1; CDR3: CSVVPGETQYF; DNA: TGCAGCGTTGTACCAGGAGAGACCCAGTACTTC
J: TRBJ2-3; D: TRBD2; size: few; V: TRBV18; CDR3: CASSPQTSGGLTDTQYF; DNA: TGTGCCAGCTCACCCCAGACTAGCGGGGGACTAACAGATACGCAGTATTTT
J: TRBJ2-3; D: .; size: .; V: TRBV12-3/TRBV12-4; CDR3: CASSTEGTADTQYF; DNA: TGTGCCAGCAGTACCGAAGGGACCGCCGATACGCAGTATTTT
J: TRBJ1-5; D: TRBD1; size: few; V: TRBV19; CDR3: CASSINRGNGGQPQHF; DNA: TGTGCCAGTAGTATAAACAGGGGCAATGGGGGACAGCCCCAGCATTTT
J: TRBJ2-7; D: TRBD1; size: many; V: TRBV28; CDR3: CASIPRDRGREQYF; DNA: TGTGCCAGCATTCCCCGGGACAGGGGTAGGGAGCAGTACTTC
J: TRBJ2-5; D: .; size: few; V: TRBV5-1; CDR3: CASSTDRVPRYF; DNA: TGCGCCAGCAGCACAGACAGAGTCCCGAGGTACTTC
J: TRBJ2-5; D: TRBD2; size: many; V: TRBV7-9; CDR3: CASSLLKLWEGETQYF; DNA: TGTGCCAGCAGCTTGCTAAAGCTTTGGGAGGGAGAGACCCAGTACTTC
J: TRBJ2-5; D: TRBD2; size: many; V: TRBV7-3; CDR3: CASSADGGGAQYF; DNA: TGTGCCAGCAGCGCAGACGGTGGGGGGGCCCAGTACTTC
J: TRBJ2-5; D: .; size: many; V: TRBV9; CDR3: CASSPRAVKETQYF; DNA: TGTGCCAGCAGCCCACGCGCGGTGAAAGAGACCCAGTACTTC
J: TRBJ1-3; D: .; size: many; V: TRBV2; CDR3: CASRPGESGNTIYF; DNA: TGTGCCAGCAGGCCTGGGGAGTCTGGAAACACCATATATTTT
J: TRBJ2-3; D: TRBD2; size: .; V: TRBV20-1; CDR3: CSARGGGELDTQYF; DNA: TGCAGTGCTAGAGGCGGGGGGGAATTAGATACGCAGTATTTT
J: TRBJ1-4; D: TRBD1; size: few; V: TRBV4-1; CDR3: CASSPLDRGREKLFF; DNA: TGCGCCAGCAGCCCCCTGGACAGGGGGCGTGAAAAACTGTTTTTT
J: TRBJ2-2; D: .; size: .; V: TRBV13; CDR3: CASSEHGANTGELFF; DNA: TGTGCCAGCAGTGAACACGGGGCGAACACCGGGGAGCTGTTTTTT
J: TRBJ1-1; D: .; size: many; V: TRBV11-2; CDR3: CASSSPGGTEAFF; DNA: TGTGCCAGCAGCTCCCCTGGCGGGACTGAAGCTTTCTTT
J: TRBJ2-1; D: .; size: many; V: TRBV11-2; CDR3: CASSLQGYEQFF; DNA: TGTGCCAGCAGCTTACAGGGCTATGAGCAGTTCTTC
J: TRBJ1-2; D: .; size: many; V: TRBV6-1; CDR3: CASSDENYGYTF; DNA: TGTGCCAGCAGCGACGAGAACTATGGCTACACCTTC
J: TRBJ2-3; D: .; size: .; V: TRBV20-1; CDR3: CSAGAGDTQYF; DNA: TGCAGTGCTGGAGCGGGAGATACGCAGTATTTT
J: TRBJ2-3; D: .; size: many; V: TRBV24-1; CDR3: CATRGVPDTQYF; DNA: TGTGCCACCAGGGGGGTTCCAGATACGCAGTATTTT